This record looks at one TCR beta chain sequence and its context. This specimen belongs to a study of blood T cells in healthy people across ages. Germline lookup yields CDR1 MDHEN and CDR2 SYDVKM. Trimming cost V 4 bases and J 9 bases, with 25 bases left between them. The CDR3 spans 17 residues. A sample-barcoded 5' primer and a J-beta primer mix were used in a second PCR of roughly 6 to 12 cycles. TCRdb called the 5' RACE reads again in MiXCR, with one record for every CDR3 protein. The table records hundreds of thousands of distinct CDR3 sequences, 45% to 50% of them present only once. The clonotype comes from a woman aged 60-75 years in good health. The specimen was blood. The V call is TRBV28, the J call TRBJ2-1; D might be TRBD2 (6 bases). The CDR3 is CASSSQETRGVGCEQFF. The CDR3 DNA is TGTGCCAGCAGTTCCCAGGAGACTAGGGGCGTAGGCTGTGAGCAGTTCTTC.